This passage covers 17 T cell receptor beta chains from one sample sequenced in a study of CD8 T cells in ankylosing spondylitis. From the 5' RACE reads, TCRdb called clonotypes with MiXCR, one entry per CDR3 protein. The data show roughly 440,000 distinct CDR3 sequences, approximately 17% seen once. Study-wide results and caveats: One TCR beta motif, made up of roughly eight highly homologous variants, appeared characteristic of ankylosing spondylitis blood.

What these receptors recognize is not known. Input material: blood, either unsorted or a sorted T cell fraction (not recorded which). The receptors here all came from a male donor with ankylosing spondylitis.

CDR3: CASSPRSITDTQYF. The CDR3 DNA reads TGTGCCAGCAGCCCTCGGTCCATCACAGATACGCAGTATTTT. The rearrangement joins TRBV11-2 to TRBJ2-3; D unresolved. V lost 5 bases, J lost 2 bases, and 11 bases lay in between. The CDR3 loop spans 14 amino acids. Germline V CDR1 and CDR2: SGHAT, FQNNGV.

This clonotype was detected a few times. The chain is built from TRBV5-4 and TRBJ2-5, with D maybe TRBD2 (6 bases). V gave up 0 bases and J gave up 8 bases, with 17 bases separating them. CDR1 is SGHNT, CDR2 YYREEE, per germline (reference sequence). This CDR3 has 15 amino acids. The CDR3 bases are TGTGCCAGCAGCTTGGAAGGTGACCCCGGGGGAACCCAGTACTTC. It codes for CASSLEGDPGGTQYF.

The chain links TRBV20-1 to TRBJ1-1, with a possible D match to TRBD1 (6 bases). Germline V gene data show CDR1 as DFQATT and CDR2 as SNEGSKA (reference sequence). The CDR3 has 14 residues. Deletions cut 0 bases from V and 1 base from J, with 9 bases between. The DNA of the CDR3 is TGCAGTGCTAGAGAGGGGGGGCAGAACACTGAAGCTTTCTTT. Translating it yields CSAREGGQNTEAFF.

This sequence joins TRBV30 and TRBJ2-3; 7 bases agree with TRBD1. Germline V gene lookup returns CDR1 GTSNPN and CDR2 SVGIG (reference sequence). With 2 bases clipped from V and 0 bases from J, the junction kept 5 bases outside the gene matches. This CDR3 contains 15 residues. CDR3 sequence (DNA): TGTGCCTGGAGTTCCAGGGGGATTAGCACAGATACGCAGTATTTT. This codes for CAWSSRGISTDTQYF.

This clonotype was seen a few times. The genes are TRBV28 and TRBJ1-1, with a weak D call TRBD1 (5 bases). CDR1 MDHEN and CDR2 SYDVKM come from the germline V gene. Trimming removed 4 bases at V and 0 bases at J, with 18 bases between. The CDR3 length is 17 residues. Written as DNA, the CDR3 is TGTGCCAGCAGTTCCGGCGCCGGGACGCAGGTGAACACTGAAGCTTTCTTT. It encodes CASSSGAGTQVNTEAFF. Combining the CDR3 with reference TRBV28 and TRBJ1-1 gives the whole variable domain DVKVTQSSRYLVKRTGEKVFLECVQDMDHENMFWYRQDPGLGLRLIYFSYDVKMKEKGDIPEGYSVSREKKERFSLILESASTNQTSMYLCASSSGAGTQVNTEAFFGQGTRLTVV.

This clonotype was seen only a few times. This chain joins TRBV24-1 and TRBJ2-3; a weak D match, TRBD2 (6 bases). The CDR3 runs to 16 residues. The V end was cut by 6 bases, the J end by 0 bases, with 15 bases between. Germline CDR1 KGHDR, CDR2 SFDVKD. The CDR3 DNA is TGTGCCACCAGTACCCGGCTCGGGACTAGCACAGATACGCAGTATTTT. Residues: CATSTRLGTSTDTQYF.

This clonotype was detected only a few times. The V call is TRBV14, the J call TRBJ2-3; perhaps TRBD2 as D (7 bases). Germline V lookup: CDR1 SGHDN, CDR2 FVKESK. The CDR3 extends over 18 amino acids. V lost 1 base to trimming and J lost 4 bases, with 21 bases between them. The CDR3 spells CASSQARMRGGHADTQYF. For the CDR3, the DNA is TGTGCCAGCAGCCAAGCCCGGATGAGGGGGGGCCATGCAGATACGCAGTATTTT.

V is TRBV20-1 and J is TRBJ2-7, with TRBD1 as a possible D gene (5 bases). The CDR3 runs to 15 residues. Germline lookup yields CDR1 DFQATT and CDR2 SNEGSKA (reference sequence). Trimming took 5 bases from V and 3 from J, leaving 20 bases between them. CDR3 sequence: CSAESPRQGDYEQYF. For the CDR3, the DNA is TGCAGTGCTGAGAGCCCCAGGCAGGGCGACTACGAGCAGTACTTC.

The table lists this clonotype with many counts. The rearrangement joins TRBV12-3 or TRBV12-4 to TRBJ2-7; tentative D call: TRBD1 (6 bases). The V and J ends lost 6 bases and 5 bases respectively, with 14 bases between them. The CDR3 is made up of 13 amino acids. The CDR3 region is CASRKTGFHEQYF. The CDR3 DNA follows: TGTGCCAGCAGAAAAACAGGGTTCCACGAGCAGTACTTC.

The chain has TRBV12-3 or TRBV12-4 and TRBJ2-1, with 10 nucleotides matching TRBD2. The CDR3 is made up of 17 amino acids. Trimming removed 3 bases from V and 4 bases from J; junction bases left unmatched: 9. The CDR3 DNA follows: TGTGCCAGCAGTTTGTGGGCTAGCGGGAGTGAGTACAATGAGCAGTTCTTC. This encodes CASSLWASGSEYNEQFF.

This clonotype occurred a few times. The gene calls are TRBV25-1 and TRBJ2-3; 8 bases are a match to TRBD2. Losses at the gene ends were 7 bases for V and 4 bases for J; bases not matched to a gene: 16. Germline CDR1 and CDR2: MGHDK and SYGVNS. This CDR3 region has 17 residues. The CDR3 coding sequence is TGTGCCAGCACCCACCGAGAGCGGGAGAGTGGTTCAGATACGCAGTATTTT. Its protein is CASTHRERESGSDTQYF.

The chain joins TRBV18 to TRBJ1-1; D call uncertain. CDR1 and CDR2 (germline): KGHSH, LQKENI. The CDR3 has 16 amino acids. V was pared by 5 bases and J by 1 base, with 17 bases between. The CDR3 region has the DNA TGTGCCAGCTCAAACCTAGACGGGTCGGGGAACACTGAAGCTTTCTTT. Protein product: CASSNLDGSGNTEAFF.

V is TRBV6-5 and J is TRBJ1-5; D possibly corresponds to TRBD1 (5 bases). V lost 6 bases and J 1 base, leaving 16 bases between the germline ends. This CDR3 spans 16 amino acids. Looked up from germline, CDR1 is MNHEY and CDR2 is SVGAGI. The CDR3 DNA is TGTGCCAGCAGCTATCGGACACCCAAAAGCAATCAGCCCCAGCATTTT. Its translation is CASSYRTPKSNQPQHF.

This clonotype was detected many times. This chain uses TRBV14 with TRBJ1-1, with 11 nucleotides matching TRBD1. V lost 4 bases, J lost 5 bases, and 6 bases stayed unmatched. Germline CDR1 is SGHDN and CDR2 is FVKESK. CDR3 size: 15 residues. As DNA, the CDR3 is TGTGCCAGCAGCCGCCAGGACAGGGGGCGAACTGAAGCTTTCTTT. This encodes CASSRQDRGRTEAFF.

This clonotype was seen more than once but under ten times. The V gene is TRBV24-1, the J gene TRBJ2-1; a possible D gene is TRBD1 (6 bases). V lost 4 bases to trimming and J lost 12 bases, with 15 bases between them. Germline V gene data show CDR1 as KGHDR and CDR2 as SFDVKD. The CDR3 consists of 13 residues. This CDR3 is CATSDPYQGGQFF. CDR3 coding DNA: TGTGCCACCAGTGACCCTTACCAAGGGGGGCAGTTCTTC.

This clonotype was detected only a few times. The chain joins TRBV28 to TRBJ1-1; tentative D call: TRBD1 (5 bases). The CDR3 loop spans 15 amino acids. V lost 2 bases and J 4 bases, leaving 14 bases between the germline ends. Per the germline V gene, CDR1 is MDHEN and CDR2 is SYDVKM. CDR3 DNA: TGTGCCAGCAGTTTACGGGTTGGGGGTGGCACTGAAGCTTTCTTT. Amino acid sequence: CASSLRVGGGTEAFF.

This clonotype was seen a few times. The CDR3 nucleotides read TGTGCCAGCAGCGTAGATCGGGGGGGCAATGGCTACACCTTC. This sequence encodes CASSVDRGGNGYTF. V gene TRBV9 combines with J gene TRBJ1-2; possible D gene TRBD1, 6 bases. Trimming cost V 0 bases and J 6 bases, with 12 bases left between them. Germline V lookup: CDR1 SGDLS, CDR2 YYNGEE. This CDR3 spans 14 amino acids. Variable domain in full (rest from reference TRBV9 and TRBJ1-2): DSGVTQTPKHLITATGQRVTLRCSPRSGDLSVYWYQQSLDQGLQFLIQYYNGEERAKGNILERFSAQQFPDLHSELNLSSLELGDSALYFCASSVDRGGNGYTFGSGTRLTVV.